This T cell receptor beta chain was recovered during a study of cytomegalovirus exposure and HLA in healthy donors. Findings of the study overall: Under in vitro conditions, three CMV-associated chains were confirmed as specific for CMV antigens. Donors belonging to an Asian-associated ancestry cluster reportedly showed fewer N-insertions in productive TCRs than the roughly 670-donor mean, according to what a later analysis found. Altogether, some 160 TCR beta chains were recorded as cytomegalovirus-associated.

Trimming left V 0 bases short and J 5 bases short, with 9 bases between. CDR1 SGHRS and CDR2 YFSETQ come from the germline V gene. The CDR3 spans 15 residues. 60 Vbeta and 13 Jbeta primers were used in PCR. The repertoire was sequenced with immunoSEQ multiplex PCR; TCRdb's copy has only in-frame clones and lacks some. The sample shows about 120,000 clones, over 6.5% of them seen only once. As regards this clone: What it binds is not known.

The sequenced sample was PBMCs. The chain couples TRBV5-1 to TRBJ1-6; D is unclear. The TCR sequence derives from a woman in her 40s in good health and CMV-seropositive. The CDR3 protein is CASSLELSNNSPLHF. DNA of the CDR3: TGCGCCAGCAGCTTGGAACTATCGAATAATTCACCCCTCCACTTT. Variable domain in full (rest from reference TRBV5-1 and TRBJ1-6): KAGVTQTPRYLIKTRGQQVTLSCSPISGHRSVSWYQQTPGQGLQFLFEYFSETQRNKGNFPGRFSGRQFSNSRSEMNVSTLELGDSALYLCASSLELSNNSPLHFGNGTRLTVT.